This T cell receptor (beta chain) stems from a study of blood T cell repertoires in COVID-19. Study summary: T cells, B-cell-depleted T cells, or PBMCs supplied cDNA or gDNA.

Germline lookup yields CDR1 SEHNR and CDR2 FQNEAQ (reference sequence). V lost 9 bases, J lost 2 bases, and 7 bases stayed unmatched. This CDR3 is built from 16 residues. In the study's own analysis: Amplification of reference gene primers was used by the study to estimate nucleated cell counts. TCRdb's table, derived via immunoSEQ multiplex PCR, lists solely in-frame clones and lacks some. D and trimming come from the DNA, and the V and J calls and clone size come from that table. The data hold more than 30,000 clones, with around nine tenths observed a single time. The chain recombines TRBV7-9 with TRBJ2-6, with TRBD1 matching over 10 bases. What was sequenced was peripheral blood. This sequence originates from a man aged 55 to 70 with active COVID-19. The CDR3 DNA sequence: TGTGCCAGGGGTCACGGGACAGGGGCTGGGGCCAACGTCCTGACTTTC. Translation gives CARGHGTGAGANVLTF.